Listed below are T cell receptor beta chains from one sample, sequenced in a study of T-cell reconstitution after alpha-beta-depleted transplantation in children. TCRdb re-analysed the PCR reads in MiXCR, keeping a single row per CDR3 protein. The sample lists around 380,000 distinct CDR3 sequences, approximately 11% occurring once. The sample was PBMCs from the stem cell graft donor, taken from the stem cell graft. The receptors come from a human donor who donated a stem cell graft to a child with acute myeloid leukemia. Each CDR3 is given with its conserved first and last residue. The D gene is left open where the match is weak. Part of the rows lack a size; the others show once, few, many or a class for expanded clones.

CASSQAPQGRAGNTIYF,TGCGCCAGCAGCCAAGCCCCACAGGGGAGAGCTGGAAACACCATATATTTT,NA,TRBD1,TRBJ1-3,TRBV4-1
CASGGLGDQETQYF,TGTGCCAGCGGGGGACTAGGGGACCAAGAGACCCAGTACTTC,few,TRBD2,TRBJ2-5,TRBV7-9
CASSLGTGGLRETQYF,TGTGCCAGCAGCTTAGGGACAGGGGGTTTACGCGAGACCCAGTACTTC,NA,TRBD1,TRBJ2-5,TRBV5-4
CASSLSAGISYEQYF,TGTGCCAGCAGCTTAAGTGCGGGAATCTCCTACGAGCAGTACTTC,few,NA,TRBJ2-7,TRBV7-3
CSVEAGGLNTEAFF,TGCAGCGTTGAAGCCGGCGGATTGAACACTGAAGCTTTCTTT,NA,NA,TRBJ1-1,TRBV29-1
CAISSQPSSGNTIYF,TGTGCCATCAGTTCCCAGCCAAGCTCTGGAAACACCATATATTTT,many,NA,TRBJ1-3,TRBV10-3
CAWTTGGNNEQFF,TGTGCCTGGACCACCGGGGGTAACAATGAGCAGTTCTTC,NA,NA,TRBJ2-1,TRBV30
CASSELGGSYNEQFF,TGTGCCAGCAGTGAATTGGGGGGCTCCTACAATGAGCAGTTCTTC,NA,NA,TRBJ2-1,TRBV25-1
CASSRQGGEKLFF,TGTGCCAGCAGCCGACAGGGGGGTGAAAAACTGTTTTTT,few,TRBD1,TRBJ1-4,TRBV6-6
CASSRGLAGPTGELFF,TGTGCCAGCAGTCGCGGACTAGCGGGACCCACCGGGGAGCTGTTTTTT,NA,TRBD2,TRBJ2-2,TRBV12-3/TRBV12-4
CATGNGGETQYF,TGCGCCACCGGGAATGGGGGAGAGACCCAGTACTTC,few,NA,TRBJ2-5,TRBV10-2
CASSYSGLNTEAFF,TGTGCCAGCAGCTATTCAGGGCTGAACACTGAAGCTTTCTTT,NA,NA,TRBJ1-1,TRBV9
CSVGPSGRSGEQFF,TGCAGCGTTGGTCCTAGCGGGAGATCGGGTGAGCAGTTCTTC,few,TRBD2,TRBJ2-1,TRBV29-1
CASSPDRGPGNTIYF,TGTGCCAGCAGTCCGGACAGGGGGCCTGGAAACACCATATATTTT,many,TRBD1,TRBJ1-3,TRBV6-1
CASHPGGTGELFF,TGTGCCAGCCACCCGGGTGGCACCGGGGAGCTGTTTTTT,few,NA,TRBJ2-2,TRBV7-6
CASSEGQGNIQYF,TGCGCCAGCAGCGAGGGACAGGGTAACATTCAGTACTTC,few,TRBD1,TRBJ2-4,TRBV5-1
CATIAAGNTEAFF,TGTGCCACCATCGCAGCGGGGAACACTGAAGCTTTCTTT,many,NA,TRBJ1-1,TRBV15